Included here is one T cell receptor beta chain sequence, with context. Its antigen is as yet unknown. The entry originates in a study of blood T cells in healthy people across ages. Overall study findings and caveats: It was the long-lived donors that had more naive CD4+ cells and higher diversity than aged donors.

A second PCR, run for roughly 7 to 12 cycles, used a sample-barcoded 5' primer plus a J-beta primer mix. With 12 random nucleotides, a template-switch adaptor tagged each individual cDNA molecule. MiXCR was run by TCRdb on the 5' RACE reads, yielding one entry per CDR3 protein. The table lists some 1 million distinct CDR3 sequences, around 45% of them singletons, with over 15% in the top ten. Sequences were obtained from blood. The sequence derives from an older woman in good health.

In nucleotides, the CDR3 is TGTGCCAGCAGTTACGAAGGGGCGAGTTACGGTGAGCAGTTCTTC. Its protein is CASSYEGASYGEQFF. This chain links TRBV6-5 with TRBJ2-1; the D gene is possibly TRBD1 (5 bases). This CDR3 has 15 amino acids. V was pared by 2 bases and J by 9 bases, with 17 bases between. The V gene's germline CDR1 is MNHEY and CDR2 SVGAGI.